This T cell receptor (beta chain) appears in the sequencing data of a study of control samples from healthy donors and cancer patients. Assay: immunoSEQ multiplex PCR; the TCRdb copy retains only in-frame clones and omits some. The sample lists some 120,000 clones, 80% to 95% seen once, with approximately 9% in the top ten. This CDR3 region has 13 residues. Per germline, CDR1 LNHDA and CDR2 SQIVND (reference sequence). V was cut by 3 bases and J by 3 bases, with 5 bases left in between. The receptor was derived from a man between 18 and 35 years old in good health. The chain links TRBV19 to TRBJ2-2; no definite D call. Material: blood. CDR3 coding DNA: TGTGCCAGTAGTATTGAGGACACCGGGGAGCTGTTTTTT. Amino acid sequence: CASSIEDTGELFF.